This T cell receptor (beta chain) is drawn from a study of cytomegalovirus exposure and HLA in healthy donors. Whole-study findings and limits: Looking again later, the authors saw that most CMV-associated TCR beta chains seemed HLA-restricted.

PCR employed 60 Vbeta and 13 Jbeta primers. Data came from immunoSEQ multiplex PCR; TCRdb stores just in-frame clones and leaves some out. The sample includes over 150,000 clones, over 60% of them seen just once. As for this clone: Its antigen is not identified.

The TCR comes from a woman aged 25-40 years in good health and CMV-seronegative. Material for sequencing was PBMCs.

The CDR3 loop reads CASRPSSGSYNEQFF. For the CDR3, the DNA is TGTGCCAGTAGACCATCTAGCGGTTCCTACAATGAGCAGTTCTTC. The chain couples TRBV19 to TRBJ2-1, with 7 nucleotides matching TRBD2. V shed 6 bases and J 1 base; nucleotides not matched to a gene: 6. The CDR3 consists of 15 residues. Germline V gene sequence: CDR1 LNHDA, CDR2 SQIVND (reference sequence).